This T cell receptor beta chain appears in the sequencing data of a study of Graves' ophthalmopathy and Graves' hyperthyroidism. Findings of the study overall: Blood also carried most expanded thyroid clonotypes exceeding 0.001 frequency.

Thyroid ultrasound, orbital computed tomography, TRAb, serum thyroxine and clinical symptoms formed the basis of diagnosis. Isolation of PBMCs was performed using over 8.5 ml of fresh peripheral blood. This clonotype has a count of ten or more. Its antigen remains unidentified. The sequenced template was RNA, covering the TCR beta CDR3 region. RT-PCR with HTBI primers came first, then second-round multiplex PCR. TCRdb called the multiplex PCR reads again in MiXCR, with one record for every CDR3 protein. This sample yields some 520,000 distinct CDR3 sequences, of which approximately 14% are seen a single time; roughly 9.8% belongs to the top ten. V was clipped by 6 bases and J by 3 bases, with 15 bases between them. CDR3 length: 14 amino acids.

This sequence originates from a woman aged 25-40 years with Graves' ophthalmopathy. Sequencing input: blood. This chain uses TRBV12-3 or TRBV12-4 with TRBJ2-7; D is possibly TRBD2 (6 bases). In DNA form, the CDR3 reads TGTGCCAGCAGGGACCACGGGGACTTCTACGAGCAGTACTTC. It encodes CASRDHGDFYEQYF.